Described below is a single T cell receptor beta chain sequence and its context. Its antigen is currently not known. The sample holds no much larger clone one base away, and base qualities are not on file. This specimen belongs to a study of blood T cell repertoires in COVID-19 (dated by TCRdb to the early 2020s). For context, the study as a whole: The collaborator samples originated in the United States, Italy and Spain and spanned the acute and convalescent phases of COVID-19. The sample metadata nearly always contained a de-identified subject ID, COVID-19 status, age in years and sex. The dataset comprised deeply sampled blood TCRbeta repertoires from subjects exposed to, actively infected with, or recovered from COVID-19. A freely available public database, intended as a resource for researchers studying the immune response to SARS-CoV-2, is where the repertoires were released. The material from the prospective study consisted of cDNA or gDNA derived from T cells, B-cell-depleted T cells, or PBMCs. Where HLA class I and class II types were available, the types were taken from metadata supplied by the sample provider, not from assay-based typing. Samples were obtained from the ongoing ImmuneRACE study (first 160 participants) and from some 1,200 subjects provided by 6 global collaborators. Findings and caveats that apply to the study as a whole: The amount of clinical and demographic metadata varied by source and participant and was provided uncurated.

Whole blood was collected in K2EDTA tubes by collaborating institutions according to the institutions' own protocols. Collaborator samples were shipped for TCRbeta analysis as frozen whole blood, isolated PBMCs, or DNA extracted from either sample type. TCRbeta CDR3 regions were amplified from genomic DNA using the immunoSEQ Assay, a bias-controlled multiplex PCR. In the paper's pipeline: The number of nucleated cells in each sample was estimated by amplification of reference gene primers within the assay. Sequence reads were collapsed and filtered to measure the absolute abundance of every unique TCRbeta CDR3 rearrangement. Productive Simpson clonality was computed per sample as the square root of Simpson's diversity index over productive rearrangements. Drawn from immuneACCESS, this table holds only the in-frame rearrangements with V and J called that TCRdb kept. Clones are partly lost; checked studies trace under half to an unresolved V gene and leave the rest unexplained. The V and J calls and clone size are taken from that table; D and trimming were inferred from the DNA. Present in this sample are 95,000 to 120,000 clones, over 70% of which were seen just once. About 1.4% of the sample lies in the top ten.

Including cysteine and phenylalanine, the CDR3 has 14 amino acids. Only CDR3 DNA is held: 42 bases, read in frame from base 1. Sequences SGHTA (CDR1) and FQGNSA (CDR2) are obtained from the germline V gene. At the junction V is shortened by 5 bases and J by 4 bases, with 13 bases in between. Material for sequencing was peripheral blood. The chain is encoded by TRBV7-2 joined to TRBJ2-3; a tentative D match to TRBD1 spans 6 bases. The TCR originated in a man aged 50 or older with acute or convalescent COVID-19. The DNA sequence follows: TGTGCCAGCAGCGTCACTACAGGGTCAGATACGCAGTATTTT. Its protein reads: CASSVTTGSDTQYF.